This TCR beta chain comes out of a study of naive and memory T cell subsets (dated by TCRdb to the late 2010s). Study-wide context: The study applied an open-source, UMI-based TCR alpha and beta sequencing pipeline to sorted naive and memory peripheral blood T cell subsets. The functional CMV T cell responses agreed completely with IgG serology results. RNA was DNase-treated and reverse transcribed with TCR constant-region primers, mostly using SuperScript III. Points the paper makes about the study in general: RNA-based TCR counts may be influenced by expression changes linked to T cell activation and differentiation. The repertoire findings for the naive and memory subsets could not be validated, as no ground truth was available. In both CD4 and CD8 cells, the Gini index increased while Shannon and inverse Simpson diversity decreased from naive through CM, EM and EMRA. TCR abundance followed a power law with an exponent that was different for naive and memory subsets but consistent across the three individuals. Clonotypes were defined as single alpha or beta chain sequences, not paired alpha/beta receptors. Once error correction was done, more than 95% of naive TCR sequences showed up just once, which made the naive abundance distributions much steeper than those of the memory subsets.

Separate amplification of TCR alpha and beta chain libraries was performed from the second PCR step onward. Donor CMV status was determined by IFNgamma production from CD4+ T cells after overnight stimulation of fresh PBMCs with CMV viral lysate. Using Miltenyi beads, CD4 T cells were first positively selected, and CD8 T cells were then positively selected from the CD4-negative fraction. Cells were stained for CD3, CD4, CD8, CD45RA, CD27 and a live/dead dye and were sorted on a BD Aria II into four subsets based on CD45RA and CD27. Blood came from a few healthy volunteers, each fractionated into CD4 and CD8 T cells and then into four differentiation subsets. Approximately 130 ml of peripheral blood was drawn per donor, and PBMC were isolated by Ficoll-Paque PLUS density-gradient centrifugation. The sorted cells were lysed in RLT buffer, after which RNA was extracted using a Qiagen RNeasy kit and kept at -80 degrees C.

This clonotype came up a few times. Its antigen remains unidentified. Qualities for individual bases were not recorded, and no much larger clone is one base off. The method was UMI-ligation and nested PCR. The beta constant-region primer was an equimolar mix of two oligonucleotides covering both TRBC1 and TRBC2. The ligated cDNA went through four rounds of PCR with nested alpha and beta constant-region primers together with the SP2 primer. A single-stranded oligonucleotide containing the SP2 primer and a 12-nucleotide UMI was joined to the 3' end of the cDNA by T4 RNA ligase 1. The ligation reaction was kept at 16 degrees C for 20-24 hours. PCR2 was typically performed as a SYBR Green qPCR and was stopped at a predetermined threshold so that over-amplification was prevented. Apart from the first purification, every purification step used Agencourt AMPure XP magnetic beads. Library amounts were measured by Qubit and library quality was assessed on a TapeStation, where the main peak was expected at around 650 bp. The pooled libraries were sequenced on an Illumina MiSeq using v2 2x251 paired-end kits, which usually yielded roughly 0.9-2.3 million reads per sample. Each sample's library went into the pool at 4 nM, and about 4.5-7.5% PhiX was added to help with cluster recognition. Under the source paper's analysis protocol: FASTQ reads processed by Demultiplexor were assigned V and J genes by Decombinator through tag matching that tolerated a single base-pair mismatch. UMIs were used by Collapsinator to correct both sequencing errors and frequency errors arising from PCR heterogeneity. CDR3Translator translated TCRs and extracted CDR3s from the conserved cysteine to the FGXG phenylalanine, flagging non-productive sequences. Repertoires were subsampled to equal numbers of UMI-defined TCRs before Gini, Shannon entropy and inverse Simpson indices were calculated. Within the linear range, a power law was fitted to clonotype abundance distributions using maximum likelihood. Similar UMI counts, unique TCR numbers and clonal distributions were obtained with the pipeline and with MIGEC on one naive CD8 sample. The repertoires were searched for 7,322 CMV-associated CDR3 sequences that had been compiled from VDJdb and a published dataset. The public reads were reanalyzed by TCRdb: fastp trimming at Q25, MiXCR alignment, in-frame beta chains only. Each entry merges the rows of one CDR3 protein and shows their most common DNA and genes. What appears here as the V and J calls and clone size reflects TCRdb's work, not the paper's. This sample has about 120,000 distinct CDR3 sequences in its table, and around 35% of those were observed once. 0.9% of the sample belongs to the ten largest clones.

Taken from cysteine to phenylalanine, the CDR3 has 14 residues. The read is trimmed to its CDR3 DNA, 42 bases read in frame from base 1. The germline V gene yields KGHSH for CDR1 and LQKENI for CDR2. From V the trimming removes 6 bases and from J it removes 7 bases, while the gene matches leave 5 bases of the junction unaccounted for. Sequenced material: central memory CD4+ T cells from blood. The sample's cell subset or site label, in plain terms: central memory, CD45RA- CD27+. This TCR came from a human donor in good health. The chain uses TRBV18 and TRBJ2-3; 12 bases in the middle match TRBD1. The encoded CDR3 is CASSSGQGAYTQYF. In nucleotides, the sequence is TGTGCCAGCTCGTCGGGACAGGGGGCCTATACGCAGTATTTT. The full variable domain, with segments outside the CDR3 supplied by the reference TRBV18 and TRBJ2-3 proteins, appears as NAGVMQNPRHLVRRRGQEARLRCSPMKGHSHVYWYRQLPEEGLKFMVYLQKENIIDESGMPKERFSAEFPKEGPSILRIQQVVRGDSAAYFCASSSGQGAYTQYFGPGTRLTVL.